These 5 T cell receptor beta chains were all obtained from the same sample, sequenced in a study of T-cell memory formation after mild COVID-19. TCRdb processed the 5' RACE reads anew with MiXCR; each CDR3 protein has one entry. The sample consists of nearly 110,000 distinct CDR3 sequences, 12% of them appearing once. The sample taken for sequencing was PBMCs or a T cell subset sorted from them (not recorded which). The receptors originated from an adult woman who had mild COVID-19 (a few samples of this study predate the infection). Cell type and time point are not known.

The chain recombines TRBV4-1 with TRBJ1-2; tentatively, D is TRBD1 (5 bases). The germline V gene has CDR1 MGHRA and CDR2 YSYEKL. Trimming pared 0 bases from V and 0 bases from J, leaving 11 bases between. This CDR3 is 16 amino acids long. The CDR3 loop is CASSQDRGTSNYGYTF. The CDR3 DNA sequence: TGCGCCAGCAGCCAAGATAGGGGCACCTCTAACTATGGCTACACCTTC.

The V and J genes are TRBV27 and TRBJ1-1, with no clear D. Trimming cost V 3 bases and J 3 bases, with 8 bases left between them. The CDR3 is made up of 13 amino acids. Per germline, CDR1 MNHEY and CDR2 SMNVEV (reference sequence). CDR3 in DNA: TGTGCCAGCAGTTTGGGTCTATACACTGAAGCTTTCTTT. This gives the protein CASSLGLYTEAFF.

The J gene is TRBJ2-5, the V gene TRBV7-6; maybe TRBD1 (6 bases). V lost 0 bases and J lost 3, with 20 bases in between. Looked up from germline, CDR1 is SGHVS and CDR2 is FNYEAQ. The CDR3 contains 18 residues. The CDR3 DNA reads TGTGCCAGCAGCTTAGCGATCCTTCCGTGGGACAACGAAGAGACCCAGTACTTC. It is translated as CASSLAILPWDNEETQYF.

This chain uses TRBV6-2 or TRBV6-3 with TRBJ2-7; TRBD2 is a possible D gene (5 bases). Trimming stripped 0 bases from V and 4 bases from J, with 13 bases between. Germline CDR1 reads MNHEY; CDR2 reads SVGEGT. The CDR3 has 15 residues. CDR3 protein: CASSYSSAIQYEQYF. The CDR3 bases are TGTGCCAGCAGTTACTCTAGCGCGATTCAGTACGAGCAGTACTTC.

This clonotype was detected only a few times. This rearrangement joins TRBV19 to TRBJ2-7; no clear D. The CDR3 spans 12 residues. Trimming removed 9 bases from V and 0 bases from J, with 9 bases in between. Germline V gene lookup returns CDR1 LNHDA and CDR2 SQIVND (reference sequence). In nucleotides, the CDR3 is TGTGCCAGCCTGGGCCCCTCCTACGAGCAGTACTTC. Translating gives CASLGPSYEQYF.